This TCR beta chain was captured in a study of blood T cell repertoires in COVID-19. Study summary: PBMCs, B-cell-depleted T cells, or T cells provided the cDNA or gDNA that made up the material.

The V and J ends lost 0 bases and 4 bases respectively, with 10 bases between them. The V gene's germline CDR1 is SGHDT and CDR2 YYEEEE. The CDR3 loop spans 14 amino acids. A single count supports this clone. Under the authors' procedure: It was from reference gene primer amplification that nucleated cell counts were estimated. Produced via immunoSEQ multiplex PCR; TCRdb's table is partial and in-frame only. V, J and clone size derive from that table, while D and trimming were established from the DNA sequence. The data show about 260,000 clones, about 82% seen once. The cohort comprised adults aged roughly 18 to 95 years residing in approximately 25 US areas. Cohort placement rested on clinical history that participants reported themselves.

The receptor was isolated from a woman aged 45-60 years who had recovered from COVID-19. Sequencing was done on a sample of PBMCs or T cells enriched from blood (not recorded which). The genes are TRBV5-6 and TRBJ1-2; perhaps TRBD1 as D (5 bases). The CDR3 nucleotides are TGTGCCAGCAGCTTGGCTGGGGCACTCTATGGCTACACCTTC. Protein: CASSLAGALYGYTF.